These 29 T cell receptor beta chains were all obtained from the same sample, sequenced in a study of graft-versus-host responses after intestinal transplantation. Their target antigens are unknown. The assay was immunoSEQ multiplex PCR, and TCRdb's table has in-frame clones only and misses some. The sample lists roughly 110,000 clones, approximately 93% occurring once. Specimen: unstimulated CD8+ T cells sorted from spleen or lymph node cells, collected before transplant. These receptors originate from a human donor who was the organ donor for an intestinal transplant.

The V and J genes are TRBV19 and TRBJ1-5; possibly TRBD1 for D (6 bases). There are 13 residues in the CDR3. Germline lookup yields CDR1 LNHDA and CDR2 SQIVND (reference sequence). Trimming removed 6 bases from V and 3 bases from J, with 9 bases in between. The CDR3 nucleotides read TGTGCCAGTAGCGCAGGGGTCAATCAGCCCCAGCATTTT. Its translation is CASSAGVNQPQHF.

Concerning this clone itself: At one of its ends the junction is not consistent with the germline gene, which may arise from a read error. The gene calls are TRBV9 and TRBJ2-1, with TRBD2 matching over 10 bases. This CDR3 has 18 amino acids. The V gene's germline CDR1 is SGDLS and CDR2 YYNGEE. The CDR3 spells CASSLSRTSGESCNEQFF. The DNA of the CDR3 is TGTGCCAGCAGCCTATCTAGGACTAGCGGTGAATCCTGCAATGAGCAGTTCTTC.

The chain combines TRBV14 with TRBJ1-1; possibly TRBD1 for D (5 bases). Germline CDR1 and CDR2: SGHDN and FVKESK. V was shortened by 3 bases and J by 2 bases, with 10 bases between the two germline ends. The CDR3 spans 14 residues. CDR3 bases: TGTGCCAGCAGCCATCCGGGGGAAAACACTGAAGCTTTCTTT. It is translated as CASSHPGENTEAFF.

This chain uses TRBV4-2 with TRBJ2-3, with D hard to call. The germline V and J ends were trimmed by 3 bases and 8 bases, with 21 bases remaining between them. The CDR3 is 16 residues long. CDR1 and CDR2 (germline): LGHNA, YNFKEQ. As DNA, the CDR3 is TGTGCCAGCAGCCATGCTCCGGCCTCCGTCCTAAGTACGCAGTATTTT. It is translated as CASSHAPASVLSTQYF.

The V call is TRBV5-1, the J call TRBJ1-1; the D gene is possibly TRBD1 (5 bases). V was shortened by 0 bases and J by 0 bases, with 18 bases between the two germline ends. The CDR3 loop spans 18 amino acids. Germline loops: CDR1 SGHRS, CDR2 YFSETQ. CDR3: CASSLGAREGELNTEAFF. CDR3 DNA sequence: TGCGCCAGCAGCTTGGGGGCTAGGGAAGGGGAACTGAACACTGAAGCTTTCTTT. Full variable domain (outside the CDR3, taken from reference TRBV5-1 and TRBJ1-1): KAGVTQTPRYLIKTRGQQVTLSCSPISGHRSVSWYQQTPGQGLQFLFEYFSETQRNKGNFPGRFSGRQFSNSRSEMNVSTLELGDSALYLCASSLGAREGELNTEAFFGQGTRLTVV.

This chain joins TRBV11-2 and TRBJ2-7; 8 nucleotides match TRBD2. Germline V gene lookup returns CDR1 SGHAT and CDR2 FQNNGV. The V segment lost 5 bases and the J segment 3 bases; nucleotides outside the gene matches: 9. The CDR3 sequence is 15 residues long. The CDR3 spells CASSNPSSGIYEQYF. As DNA, the CDR3 is TGTGCCAGCAGCAACCCAAGTAGCGGGATCTACGAGCAGTACTTC.

The chain couples TRBV4-1 to TRBJ2-2; possible D gene TRBD2, 5 bases. From germline, CDR1 is MGHRA and CDR2 YSYEKL. The CDR3 is 17 amino acids. The V end lost 1 base, the J end lost 2 bases, and 14 bases lay between the germline ends. The CDR3 coding sequence is TGCGCCAGCAGCCAAGTTGGTAGCGCGACTAACACCGGGGAGCTGTTTTTT. It encodes CASSQVGSATNTGELFF.

The genes are TRBV30 and TRBJ1-1; 9 nucleotides line up with TRBD1. The CDR3 is 13 amino acids. The germline V gene encodes CDR1 GTSNPN and CDR2 SVGIG (reference sequence). V shed 4 bases, J shed 4 bases, and the junction held 4 bases outside the gene matches. The CDR3 DNA sequence: TGTGCCTGGACTGGGACAGGGATCACTGAAGCTTTCTTT. Translating gives CAWTGTGITEAFF.

Details on this clone: Other DNA sequences in the sample encode the same CDR3. The CDR3 DNA follows: TGCGCCAGCAGCTACGTGGGGGGGCCTGGGGCCAACGTCCTGACTTTC. This codes for CASSYVGGPGANVLTF. The V gene is TRBV5-1, the J gene TRBJ2-6; D perhaps matches TRBD2 (7 bases). Germline V gene lookup returns CDR1 SGHRS and CDR2 YFSETQ. V gave up 3 bases and J gave up 2 bases, with 12 bases separating them. CDR3 length: 16 residues.

The chain recombines TRBV16 with TRBJ2-7, with TRBD2 matching 7 bases. J was trimmed by 6 bases and V by 5 bases; bases with no gene match: 7. The length of the CDR3 is 13 residues. Germline V gene lookup returns CDR1 KGHSY and CDR2 FQNENV. The CDR3 sequence is CASSSPGRAEQYF. As DNA, the CDR3 is TGTGCCAGCAGCTCCCCAGGGAGGGCCGAGCAGTACTTC.

The chain carries TRBV28 and TRBJ1-1; D is possibly TRBD1 (6 bases). CDR1 is MDHEN and CDR2 is SYDVKM in the germline V gene. The CDR3 has 14 amino acids. Trimming removed 3 bases from V and 2 bases from J, with 10 bases in between. The chain's CDR3 is CASSFPGANTEAFF. The CDR3 DNA is TGTGCCAGCAGTTTTCCGGGGGCTAACACTGAAGCTTTCTTT.

This clone was seen only once. The genes are TRBV10-2 and TRBJ1-1; D is perhaps TRBD1 (6 bases). Germline V gives CDR1 WSHSY, CDR2 SAAADI. The CDR3 runs 11 residues. Trimming stripped 7 bases from V and 4 bases from J, with 7 bases between. As DNA, the CDR3 is TGCGCCAGCACCAGGGGCACTGAAGCTTTCTTT. Protein sequence: CASTRGTEAFF.

The V call is TRBV19, the J call TRBJ2-7; D is unclear. V was shortened by 3 bases and J by 2 bases, with 20 bases between the two germline ends. The CDR3 sequence is 17 residues long. Germline CDR1 LNHDA, CDR2 SQIVND (reference sequence). The CDR3 sequence is CASSMPTVGKVPYEQYF. DNA for the CDR3: TGTGCCAGTAGTATGCCCACCGTGGGGAAGGTTCCCTACGAGCAGTACTTC.

The chain carries TRBV30 and TRBJ2-7, with 8 bases identical to TRBD2. Germline V CDR1 and CDR2: GTSNPN, SVGIG (reference sequence). There are 13 residues in the CDR3. After removal of 3 bases from V and 2 bases from J, the junction contained 3 bases not matched to a gene. This chain's CDR3 is CAWSQGLAYEQYF. The CDR3 bases are TGTGCCTGGAGCCAGGGACTAGCCTACGAGCAGTACTTC.

This clone has only one observation. The genes are TRBV7-2 and TRBJ1-6; D gene ambiguous. The CDR3 is made up of 15 amino acids. Trimming took off 2 bases at V and 12 bases at J, with 17 bases between the two ends. Germline CDR1 reads SGHTA; CDR2 reads FQGNSA. The CDR3 reads CASSLTGPHELPLHF. The CDR3, as DNA: TGTGCCAGCAGCTTAACCGGGCCGCATGAGTTACCCCTCCACTTT.

V and J are TRBV19 and TRBJ2-7; 11 bases align to TRBD2. The CDR3 runs to 15 residues. Germline values: CDR1 LNHDA, CDR2 SQIVND (reference sequence). With V trimmed by 6 bases and J by 0 bases, 4 bases remained unmatched. DNA for the CDR3: TGTGCCAGTAGCCCTACTAGCGGGAGCTCCTACGAGCAGTACTTC. Its translation: CASSPTSGSSYEQYF.

This clone was picked up one time. The chain employs TRBV6-5 and TRBJ1-2, with no clear D. Germline V lookup: CDR1 MNHEY, CDR2 SVGAGI. Between the trimmed V and J ends, which lost 6 bases and 3 bases, there was a span of 8 bases. CDR3 size: 12 residues. For the CDR3, the DNA is TGTGCCAGCAGAAACCGCTACTATGGCTACACCTTC. This sequence encodes CASRNRYYGYTF.

V gene TRBV14 combines with J gene TRBJ2-1, with 12 bases matching TRBD2. The CDR3 contains 16 residues. Per germline, CDR1 SGHDN and CDR2 FVKESK. The V segment lost 4 bases and the J segment 7 bases; nucleotides outside the gene matches: 8. CDR3: CASSPVRLAGGNEQFF. The DNA for the CDR3 is TGTGCCAGCAGCCCCGTTAGGCTAGCGGGAGGGAATGAGCAGTTCTTC.

The CDR3 bases are TGTGCCAGCAGCTTACATACAGGAGAATATTACGAGCAGTACTTC. Translating it yields CASSLHTGEYYEQYF. V and J are TRBV11-1 and TRBJ2-7, with a weak D call TRBD1 (5 bases). The length of the CDR3 is 15 residues. CDR1 and CDR2 (germline): SGHAT, FQDESV (reference sequence). V was shortened by 2 bases and J by 4 bases, with 15 bases between the two germline ends.

This sequence joins TRBV4-1 and TRBJ1-3; D is uncertain. CDR3 length: 13 amino acids. From germline, CDR1 is MGHRA and CDR2 YSYEKL. Deletions cut 5 bases from V and 4 bases from J, with 9 bases between. The CDR3 loop reads CASSSWPGNTIYF. CDR3 DNA: TGCGCCAGCAGCTCGTGGCCCGGAAACACCATATATTTT.

In this sample, this clone turned up once. The chain couples TRBV7-9 to TRBJ2-2, with no clear D. Germline V gives CDR1 SEHNR, CDR2 FQNEAQ (reference sequence). V lost 1 base to trimming and J lost 8 bases, with 2 bases between them. CDR3 length: 11 amino acids. The chain's CDR3 is CASSLDGELFF. For the CDR3, the DNA is TGTGCCAGCAGCTTAGATGGGGAGCTGTTTTTT.

The V call is TRBV28, the J call TRBJ2-3; 12 nucleotides agree with TRBD2. The V and J ends lost 1 base and 4 bases, in that order; junction bases with no gene match: 3. The germline gives CDR1 MDHEN, CDR2 SYDVKM. This CDR3 has 16 residues. This chain's CDR3 is CASSLFLAGGADTQYF. As DNA, the CDR3 is TGTGCCAGCAGTTTATTCCTAGCGGGAGGGGCAGATACGCAGTATTTT.

CDR3 in amino acids: CASSYASGGNEQFF. CDR3 bases: TGTGCCAGCAGTTACGCGAGCGGGGGCAATGAGCAGTTCTTC. J is TRBJ2-1 and V is TRBV27; 8 bases agree with TRBD2. Trimming removed 4 bases from V and 6 bases from J; junction bases left unmatched: 5. Germline CDR1 MNHEY, CDR2 SMNVEV (reference sequence). The CDR3 covers 14 residues.

The V call is TRBV19, the J call TRBJ1-1, with D possibly matching TRBD1 (5 bases). The CDR3 has 11 amino acids. Deletions cut 8 bases from V and 1 base from J, with 5 bases between. Germline assignment: CDR1 LNHDA and CDR2 SQIVND (reference sequence). Here the CDR3 DNA reads TGTGCCAGTGGACAGAACACTGAAGCTTTCTTT. Its protein product is CASGQNTEAFF.

This chain joins TRBV21-1 and TRBJ1-5; the table's D call of TRBD1 was not tested on the DNA. TRBV21-1 is a documented pseudogene. This CDR3 is 12 amino acids long. The CDR3 sequence is CASSDSNQPQHF. The CDR3 DNA is TGTGCCAGCAGCGACAGTAATCAGCCCCAGCATTTT.

The chain joins TRBV28 to TRBJ2-3; D perhaps matches TRBD2 (5 bases). CDR1 is MDHEN and CDR2 is SYDVKM in the germline V gene. V was shortened by 6 bases and J by 2 bases, with 12 bases between the two germline ends. The CDR3 runs 14 residues. The CDR3 loop is CASSALEDTDTQYF. CDR3 sequence (DNA): TGTGCCAGCAGCGCACTGGAGGACACAGATACGCAGTATTTT.

The chain is built from TRBV4-3 and TRBJ1-4, with D unresolved. This CDR3 has 14 amino acids. Germline V gene sequence: CDR1 LGHNA, CDR2 YSLEER. Trimming took off 0 bases at V and 2 bases at J, with 4 bases between the two ends. The CDR3 DNA reads TGCGCCAGCAGCCAAGATAGGACTAATGAAAAACTGTTTTTT. Its protein is CASSQDRTNEKLFF.

Concerning this clone itself: Additional DNA sequences in this sample encode the identical CDR3. The gene calls are TRBV27 and TRBJ2-7, with D possibly TRBD1 on 6 matching bases. This CDR3 contains 14 residues. The V end lost 5 bases, the J end lost 7 bases, and 18 bases lay between the germline ends. Germline V lookup: CDR1 MNHEY, CDR2 SMNVEV (reference sequence). CDR3 in amino acids: CASSPRQGRWEQYF. In DNA form, the CDR3 reads TGTGCCAGCAGTCCTCGGCAGGGGAGATGGGAGCAGTACTTC.

The chain employs TRBV11-2 and TRBJ2-2; D gene unclear. Trimming removed 3 bases from V and 6 bases from J, with 5 bases in between. CDR1 is SGHAT, CDR2 FQNNGV, per germline. The CDR3 runs 12 residues. The CDR3 sequence is CASSLGSGELFF. The CDR3 coding sequence is TGTGCCAGCAGCTTGGGGTCCGGGGAGCTGTTTTTT. The variable domain in full, with the rest retrieved from reference TRBV11-2 and TRBJ2-2, is EAGVAQSPRYKIIEKRQSVAFWCNPISGHATLYWYQQILGQGPKLLIQFQNNGVVDDSQLPKDRFSAERLKGVDSTLKIQPAKLEDSAVYLCASSLGSGELFFGEGSRLTVL.